These 16 T cell receptor beta chains were all obtained from the same sample, sequenced in a study of OX40 agonist ivuxolimab in advanced cancers. The table came from immunoSEQ multiplex PCR; TCRdb's copy has only in-frame clones and leaves some out. The sample records 62,000 or so clones, approximately 84% being singletons. The sequences come from CD4+ or CD8+ T cells sorted from blood, collected in a trial of the OX40 agonist ivuxolimab. These receptors came from an adult with an advanced solid tumor such as melanoma, head and neck, liver or kidney cancer.

V and J are TRBV4-2 and TRBJ1-4, with D uncertain. The CDR3 runs to 14 residues. Germline CDR1 LGHNA, CDR2 YNFKEQ. V was cut by 0 bases and J by 6 bases, with 8 bases left in between. The CDR3 coding sequence is TGTGCCAGCAGCCAAGACAGAGGTGATGAAAAACTGTTTTTT. Translated, it gives CASSQDRGDEKLFF.

V usage is TRBV6-5 and J usage is TRBJ2-7; the match to TRBD2 covers 9 bases. CDR3 length: 15 amino acids. The germline CDR1 and CDR2 sequences are MNHEY and SVGAGI. Trimming at V came to 6 bases and at J to 3 bases, leaving 9 bases not matched to a gene. CDR3 in DNA: TGTGCCAGCAGCCAAACCCATAGCGGGGGCTACGAGCAGTACTTC. It specifies CASSQTHSGGYEQYF.

V gene TRBV7-9 combines with J gene TRBJ1-5; the match to TRBD1 covers 8 bases. V trimming: 5 bases; J trimming: 5 bases; junction bases outside the gene matches: 5. The CDR3 runs to 14 residues. Per the germline V gene, CDR1 is SEHNR and CDR2 is FQNEAQ (reference sequence). CDR3 DNA: TGTGCCAGCAGCGTGGACAGGGCCGATCAGCCCCAGCATTTT. Protein product: CASSVDRADQPQHF.

The chain has TRBV10-3 and TRBJ1-1, with D possibly TRBD1 on 5 matching bases. The CDR3 loop spans 13 amino acids. Germline V gives CDR1 ENHRY, CDR2 SYGVKD. The germline V and J ends were trimmed by 6 bases and 5 bases, with 13 bases remaining between them. The CDR3 sequence: CAIRERGGTEAFF. The CDR3 coding sequence is TGTGCCATCAGGGAGAGGGGAGGAACTGAAGCTTTCTTT.

This clone was observed once. One base away lies a much larger clone, so this may be a sequencing read error. This rearrangement joins TRBV9 to TRBJ2-2; 7 nucleotides line up with TRBD2. V lost 1 base, J lost 1 base, and 7 bases stayed unmatched. CDR1 and CDR2 (germline): SGDLS, YYNGEE. CDR3 size: 17 residues. CDR3: CASSVRRGDVNTGELFF. In DNA form, the CDR3 reads TGTGCCAGCAGCGTAAGACGGGGGGACGTGAACACCGGGGAGCTGTTTTTT.

V usage is TRBV9 and J usage is TRBJ1-1, with TRBD1 matching over 8 bases. From germline, CDR1 is SGDLS and CDR2 YYNGEE. Losses at the gene ends were 4 bases for V and 1 base for J; bases not matched to a gene: 9. The CDR3 has 16 residues. The chain's CDR3 is CASSPAGGPANTEAFF. CDR3 in DNA: TGTGCCAGCAGCCCGGCAGGGGGCCCCGCGAACACTGAAGCTTTCTTT.

This clone has more than one count but fewer than ten. The V and J genes are TRBV11-3 and TRBJ1-3; D gene ambiguous. Germline CDR1 is SGHNT and CDR2 is YENEEA. The CDR3 is 16 amino acids. V was pared by 4 bases and J by 2 bases, with 15 bases between. In DNA form, the CDR3 reads TGTGCCAGCAGCTCTCGGTCTGAAAAGGCTGGAAACACCATATATTTT. The encoded protein is CASSSRSEKAGNTIYF.

This clone was detected a few times. The rearrangement joins TRBV4-1 to TRBJ1-5; the D is unclear. Germline CDR1 is MGHRA and CDR2 is YSYEKL. The CDR3 consists of 13 residues. Trimming cost V 0 bases and J 7 bases, with 7 bases left between them. The CDR3 is CASSQDPGQPQHF. CDR3 in DNA: TGCGCCAGCAGCCAAGATCCAGGACAGCCCCAGCATTTT.

CDR3 loop: CAISGLAVVGGEQYF. The CDR3 nucleotides are TGTGCCATCAGCGGACTAGCGGTCGTTGGTGGGGAGCAGTACTTC. This chain connects TRBV10-3 to TRBJ2-7, with TRBD2 matching 10 bases. The germline CDR1 and CDR2 sequences are ENHRY and SYGVKD. V was pared by 6 bases and J by 7 bases, with 12 bases of the junction left unmatched. The CDR3 spans 15 residues.

CDR3 bases: TGTGCCAGCAGCGTCGACAGGGGCTACGAGCAGTACTTC. Translation gives CASSVDRGYEQYF. This sequence joins TRBV6-4 and TRBJ2-7, with 8 bases matching TRBD1. V dropped 6 bases and J dropped 3; count of bases not matched to a gene: 4. Looked up from germline, CDR1 is MRHNA and CDR2 is SNTAGT. This CDR3 is 13 amino acids long.

This sequence joins TRBV5-1 and TRBJ2-7; D might be TRBD1 (6 bases). V was cut by 1 base and J by 2 bases, with 13 bases left in between. The germline CDR1 and CDR2 sequences are SGHRS and YFSETQ. There are 15 residues in the CDR3. The CDR3 sequence: CASSLIGQFTYEQYF. The DNA for the CDR3 is TGCGCCAGCAGCTTGATTGGACAGTTCACCTACGAGCAGTACTTC.

The chain combines TRBV5-6 with TRBJ2-6; D not resolved. The CDR3 runs to 17 residues. V was trimmed by 0 bases and J by 0 bases, leaving 10 bases between them. Germline V gene lookup returns CDR1 SGHDT and CDR2 YYEEEE. In nucleotides, the CDR3 is TGTGCCAGCAGCTTGGTAAACGCAAACTCTGGGGCCAACGTCCTGACTTTC. It specifies CASSLVNANSGANVLTF.

The chain couples TRBV5-1 to TRBJ1-3; D ambiguous. Trimming left V 0 bases short and J 4 bases short, with 11 bases between. The CDR3 totals 15 residues. Germline V gene lookup returns CDR1 SGHRS and CDR2 YFSETQ. The chain's CDR3 is CASSLGSSTGNTIYF. As DNA, the CDR3 is TGCGCCAGCAGCTTGGGGTCAAGCACCGGAAACACCATATATTTT.

The chain links TRBV4-3 to TRBJ2-7, with D perhaps matching TRBD1 or TRBD2 (5 bases each). Germline V gene data show CDR1 as LGHNA and CDR2 as YSLEER. The V end was cut by 3 bases, the J end by 2 bases, with 14 bases between. The length of the CDR3 is 15 residues. The CDR3 here is CASSHRDGSPYEQYF. The CDR3 DNA sequence: TGCGCCAGCAGCCACCGGGACGGATCACCCTACGAGCAGTACTTC.

The genes are TRBV19 and TRBJ2-3; D not certain. V lost 3 bases and J 3 bases, leaving 13 bases between the germline ends. The CDR3 extends over 15 amino acids. The V gene's germline CDR1 is LNHDA and CDR2 SQIVND (reference sequence). CDR3 DNA sequence: TGTGCCAGTAGTATTGGTACCATAGGGACAGATACGCAGTATTTT. Translating it yields CASSIGTIGTDTQYF.

The rearrangement links TRBV18 to TRBJ1-4; D may be TRBD1 (5 bases). V was trimmed by 2 bases and J by 3 bases, leaving 7 bases between them. Germline V lookup: CDR1 KGHSH, CDR2 LQKENI. The CDR3 runs to 14 residues. The CDR3 nucleotides are TGTGCCAGCTCACCAAGAGGGGCTAATGAAAAACTGTTTTTT. Encoded protein: CASSPRGANEKLFF.